This T cell receptor (beta chain) was profiled in a study of blood T cell repertoires in COVID-19. Clones were read by immunoSEQ multiplex PCR, and TCRdb kept only the in-frame ones, dropping some. The sample carries tens of thousands of clones, around nine tenths recorded once. Sequencing used peripheral blood. This TCR was sampled from a man in his sixties with active COVID-19.

The CDR3 spells CASSLAAGTDFYEQYF. The CDR3 DNA follows: TGCGCCAGCAGCTTGGCAGCCGGGACAGATTTCTACGAGCAGTACTTC. The J gene is TRBJ2-7, the V gene TRBV5-1, with TRBD1 matching 7 bases. Trimming at V came to 0 bases and at J to 3 bases, leaving 9 bases not matched to a gene. Germline values: CDR1 SGHRS, CDR2 YFSETQ. The CDR3 length is 16 residues.